A single sample is the source of the 13 T cell receptor beta chains below, sequenced in a study of human T cells and chemical hapten exposure. Time point defined: patch test 1, 2 weeks after DPC sensitization. Treatment: therapeutic diphenylcyclopropenone sensitization with weekly scalp DPC. TCRdb independently ran MiXCR on the RACE reads; one entry per CDR3 protein. Found here are 340,000 or so distinct CDR3 sequences, approximately 6.9% of them singletons; the top ten hold around 8.4%. Specimen: whole blood, collected in connection with sensitization to the hapten diphenylcyclopropenone (DPC). The receptors were sampled from a young woman with alopecia areata. Some clones in this sample may be carry-over from other donors' samples.

The table lists this clonotype with many counts. The chain employs TRBV12-3 or TRBV12-4 and TRBJ1-4, with D perhaps matching TRBD1 (5 bases). The ends were cut back, 2 bases at V and 8 bases at J, with 12 bases in the middle. This CDR3 is built from 14 residues. This chain's CDR3 is CASSLSGALEKLFF. Here the CDR3 DNA reads TGTGCCAGCAGTTTATCCGGGGCCCTGGAAAAACTGTTTTTT.

This clonotype appeared many times. The CDR3 sequence: CASSSTGPPYNEQFF. The CDR3, as DNA: TGTGCCAGCAGTTCGACAGGTCCCCCCTACAATGAGCAGTTCTTC. V is TRBV27 and J is TRBJ2-1, with D possibly matching TRBD1 (6 bases). Germline lookup yields CDR1 MNHEY and CDR2 SMNVEV (reference sequence). Trimming shortened V by 4 bases and J by 2 bases, and 12 bases separated the two germline ends. This CDR3 has 15 residues.

V is TRBV5-1 and J is TRBJ2-6; tentatively, D is TRBD1 (6 bases). Trimming took off 7 bases at V and 1 base at J, with 21 bases between the two ends. Looked up from germline, CDR1 is SGHRS and CDR2 is YFSETQ. This CDR3 spans 18 amino acids. The CDR3 bases are TGCGCCAGCGGTAGGGACACGAGAGAACTATCTGGGGCCAACGTCCTGACTTTC. This gives the protein CASGRDTRELSGANVLTF.

The chain joins TRBV20-1 to TRBJ1-5; no definite D call. Germline V gene sequence: CDR1 DFQATT, CDR2 SNEGSKA (reference sequence). V shed 6 bases and J shed 7 bases, with 16 bases lying between them. This CDR3 region has 13 residues. The CDR3 region is CSAKRPGSQPQHF. The CDR3 nucleotides are TGCAGTGCCAAAAGACCAGGTTCCCAGCCCCAGCATTTT.

This clonotype was counted at least ten times. The V gene is TRBV28, the J gene TRBJ1-5, with TRBD1 identical over 7 bases. V trimming: 3 bases; J trimming: 0 bases; junction bases outside the gene matches: 11. Germline V gene data show CDR1 as MDHEN and CDR2 as SYDVKM. The CDR3 is 18 residues long. The CDR3, as DNA: TGTGCCAGCAGTTTCCCTTATTGGGACAGCTATAGCAATCAGCCCCAGCATTTT. Protein: CASSFPYWDSYSNQPQHF.

This clonotype was seen many times. This chain connects TRBV6-2 or TRBV6-3 to TRBJ1-5; D gene uncertain. CDR1 and CDR2 from the germline V gene are MNHEY and SVGEGT. V shed 1 base and J shed 5 bases, with 6 bases lying between them. The CDR3 consists of 13 residues. The CDR3 is CASSYFGDQPQHF. CDR3 nucleotides: TGTGCCAGCAGTTACTTTGGCGATCAGCCCCAGCATTTT.

J is TRBJ1-3 and V is TRBV7-2, with D hard to call. Germline V gives CDR1 SGHTA, CDR2 FQGNSA. The ends were cut back, 5 bases at V and 0 bases at J, with 11 bases in the middle. This CDR3 has 15 residues. CDR3 nucleotides: TGTGCCAGCAGCCCAGATTACTCCTCTGGAAACACCATATATTTT. Its translation is CASSPDYSSGNTIYF.

The table lists this clonotype with a few counts. This rearrangement joins TRBV5-1 to TRBJ2-3; TRBD1 matches at 9 bases. The germline V gene encodes CDR1 SGHRS and CDR2 YFSETQ. The V segment lost 3 bases and the J segment 0 bases; nucleotides outside the gene matches: 2. The CDR3 covers 15 residues. The CDR3 DNA is TGCGCCAGCAGCTGGGACAGGGCTAGCACAGATACGCAGTATTTT. Encoded protein: CASSWDRASTDTQYF.

This clonotype was detected ten times or more. The V and J genes are TRBV24-1 and TRBJ2-1, with 10 bases aligning to TRBD2. The V gene's germline CDR1 is KGHDR and CDR2 SFDVKD. This CDR3 is built from 15 residues. With V trimmed by 1 base and J by 8 bases, 4 bases remained unmatched. CDR3 DNA: TGTGCCACCAGTGATTTAAGCGGGGGGGCCCATGAGCAGTTCTTC. This gives the protein CATSDLSGGAHEQFF.

This clonotype was recorded a few times. The chain links TRBV5-6 to TRBJ1-1, with D tentatively TRBD1 (6 bases). The CDR3 runs 14 residues. Trimming shortened V by 5 bases and J by 0 bases, and 11 bases separated the two germline ends. The germline CDR1 and CDR2 sequences are SGHDT and YYEEEE. The CDR3 DNA reads TGTGCCAGCAGAACGGACAGCATGAACACTGAAGCTTTCTTT. It specifies CASRTDSMNTEAFF.

This clonotype occurred many times. The V call is TRBV7-9, the J call TRBJ2-3; D might be TRBD2 (5 bases). From germline, CDR1 is SEHNR and CDR2 FQNEAQ (reference sequence). This CDR3 has 14 residues. V was trimmed by 6 bases and J by 1 base, leaving 11 bases between them. The CDR3 DNA sequence: TGTGCCAGCAGTTTAATGCGGGGCACAGATACGCAGTATTTT. Its protein is CASSLMRGTDTQYF.

This clonotype was found a few times. The genes are TRBV3-1 and TRBJ1-5; weak D call: TRBD1 (6 bases). Germline CDR1 LGHDT, CDR2 YNNKEL (reference sequence). CDR3 length: 13 amino acids. The V end lost 1 base, the J end lost 11 bases, and 12 bases lay between the germline ends. CDR3 in amino acids: CASSQVGRGTQHF. In DNA, the CDR3 is TGTGCCAGCAGCCAAGTTGGGAGGGGGACCCAGCATTTT.

The gene calls are TRBV4-3 and TRBJ1-3; D remains ambiguous. This CDR3 comprises 16 residues. Trimming took off 0 bases at V and 0 bases at J, with 9 bases between the two ends. CDR1 is LGHNA, CDR2 YSLEER, per germline. Here the CDR3 DNA reads TGCGCCAGCAGCCAAGACGTGGTTAGCTCTGGAAACACCATATATTTT. Protein: CASSQDVVSSGNTIYF.